The rows below give T cell receptor beta chains drawn from one sample of a study of fetal regulatory T cell absence and autoimmunity. Using immunoSEQ multiplex PCR, the repertoire was profiled, and TCRdb retains in-frame clones only, with some absent. The sample lists some 87,000 clones; approximately 79% were seen once. Material for sequencing was pancreas tissue. The receptors shown here come from a male donor with IPEX syndrome. CDR3s include the opening cysteine and the closing phenylalanine or tryptophan. D genes are given only for firm matches. A row's size may be missing; if present it is once, few, many or a size class.

clone_size: few
d_call: NA
j_call: TRBJ1-6
v_call: TRBV10-1
cdr3_nt: TGCGCCAGCAGGGGACCCGTAGGGTCACCCCTCCACTTT
cdr3_aa: CASRGPVGSPLHF

clone_size: NA
d_call: TRBD2
j_call: TRBJ2-3
v_call: TRBV5-1
cdr3_nt: TGCGCCAGCAGCTCCGGGACTAGCGGGAGCACAGATACGCAGTATTTT
cdr3_aa: CASSSGTSGSTDTQYF

clone_size: once
d_call: NA
j_call: TRBJ1-1
v_call: TRBV6-6
cdr3_nt: TGTGCCAGCAGTTACTCCCGGGCCACGAACACTGAAGCTTTCTTT
cdr3_aa: CASSYSRATNTEAFF

clone_size: NA
d_call: TRBD2
j_call: TRBJ2-7
v_call: TRBV4-2
cdr3_nt: TGTGCCAGCAGCCAACCGGGACTAGTAGGCCTAGAGCAGTACTTC
cdr3_aa: CASSQPGLVGLEQYF

clone_size: NA
d_call: NA
j_call: TRBJ2-2
v_call: TRBV7-9
cdr3_nt: TGTGCCAGCAGCCCTCCGAGAAGGGAGCTGTTTTTT
cdr3_aa: CASSPPRRELFF

clone_size: once
d_call: TRBD2
j_call: TRBJ2-3
v_call: TRBV10-1
cdr3_nt: TGCGCCAGCAGTGAGTCGATGGGGGGGATGGATACGCAGTATTTT
cdr3_aa: CASSESMGGMDTQYF

clone_size: NA
d_call: TRBD1
j_call: TRBJ1-2
v_call: TRBV6-6
cdr3_nt: TGTGCCAGCAGTTACCCCGACAGGGGGGCTGGCTACACCTTC
cdr3_aa: CASSYPDRGAGYTF

clone_size: NA
d_call: NA
j_call: TRBJ1-2
v_call: TRBV19
cdr3_nt: TGTGCCAGCACGTTCGGGGTCAACTATGGCTACACCTTC
cdr3_aa: CASTFGVNYGYTF

clone_size: NA
d_call: NA
j_call: TRBJ1-5
v_call: TRBV27
cdr3_nt: TGTGCCAGCAGTTTAGTGGATAGCAATCAGCCCCAGCATTTT
cdr3_aa: CASSLVDSNQPQHF

clone_size: once
d_call: NA
j_call: TRBJ2-5
v_call: TRBV21-1
cdr3_nt: TGTGCCAGCAGCAGACGAGGAACCGGGACTCTGGAGACCCAGTACTTC
cdr3_aa: CASSRRGTGTLETQYF

clone_size: NA
d_call: TRBD2
j_call: TRBJ2-2
v_call: TRBV5-1
cdr3_nt: TGCGCCAGCAGCTTGAAACTAGCGGGAGTTAGCGGGGAGCTGTTTTTT
cdr3_aa: CASSLKLAGVSGELFF

clone_size: NA
d_call: TRBD1
j_call: TRBJ1-2
v_call: TRBV6-6
cdr3_nt: TGTGCCAGCAGTGCAGACAGGGGAGCGGGCTACACCTTC
cdr3_aa: CASSADRGAGYTF

clone_size: NA
d_call: NA
j_call: TRBJ1-1
v_call: TRBV6-5
cdr3_nt: TGTGCCAGCAGTTACTCGGTAGGGACCAGGGCAGAAGCTTTCTTT
cdr3_aa: CASSYSVGTRAEAFF

clone_size: NA
d_call: TRBD2
j_call: TRBJ2-5
v_call: TRBV30
cdr3_nt: TGTGCCTGGAGACTAGCGGGGTACCAAGAGACCCAGTACTTC
cdr3_aa: CAWRLAGYQETQYF

clone_size: few
d_call: NA
j_call: TRBJ2-7
v_call: TRBV6-1
cdr3_nt: TGTGCCAGCAGGTACGGGAAGGGCTCCTACGAGCAGTACTTC
cdr3_aa: CASRYGKGSYEQYF

clone_size: NA
d_call: TRBD1
j_call: TRBJ1-1
v_call: TRBV15
cdr3_nt: TGTGCCACCAGCAGAGAAGGGGACAGGGTTGAAGCTTTCTTT
cdr3_aa: CATSREGDRVEAFF

clone_size: NA
d_call: NA
j_call: TRBJ2-3
v_call: TRBV27
cdr3_nt: TGTGCCAGCAGTTTACCAGGGAGGAGGGCAGATACGCAGTATTTT
cdr3_aa: CASSLPGRRADTQYF

clone_size: NA
d_call: NA
j_call: TRBJ2-7
v_call: TRBV6-5
cdr3_nt: TGTGCCAGCAGTTCCTTCGGACTACACGAGCAGTACTTC
cdr3_aa: CASSSFGLHEQYF

clone_size: NA
d_call: TRBD1
j_call: TRBJ2-1
v_call: TRBV7-6
cdr3_nt: TGTGCCAGCAGCTTAGCGCCGGGACAGCTTCAATCTTCCTACAATGAGCAGTTCTTC
cdr3_aa: CASSLAPGQLQSSYNEQFF

clone_size: NA
d_call: TRBD1
j_call: TRBJ2-2
v_call: TRBV5-4
cdr3_nt: TGTGCCAGCAGCGGCCGGGACAGGGGGCAAACCGGGGAGCTGTTTTTT
cdr3_aa: CASSGRDRGQTGELFF

clone_size: NA
d_call: NA
j_call: TRBJ2-3
v_call: TRBV23-1
cdr3_nt: TGCGCCAGCAGCCCCCGGGACAGCACAGATACGCAGTATTTT
cdr3_aa: CASSPRDSTDTQYF

clone_size: NA
d_call: NA
j_call: TRBJ1-1
v_call: TRBV6-6
cdr3_nt: TGTGCCAGCAGTTACGCGAACACTGAAGCTTTCTTT
cdr3_aa: CASSYANTEAFF

clone_size: once
d_call: TRBD1
j_call: TRBJ1-2
v_call: TRBV7-9
cdr3_nt: TGTGCCAGCAGCTTAGTCGGAGTGGACAGGGAAGGCTACACCTTC
cdr3_aa: CASSLVGVDREGYTF

clone_size: few
d_call: NA
j_call: TRBJ2-7
v_call: TRBV7-6
cdr3_nt: TGTGCCAGCAGCTTTGGCGGGGAGTTGTACGAGCAGTACTTC
cdr3_aa: CASSFGGELYEQYF

clone_size: few
d_call: NA
j_call: TRBJ2-2
v_call: TRBV5-4
cdr3_nt: TGTGCCAGCAGCCAGCGATCGAACACCGGGGAGCTGTTTTTT
cdr3_aa: CASSQRSNTGELFF

clone_size: NA
d_call: NA
j_call: TRBJ2-1
v_call: TRBV4-1
cdr3_nt: TGCGCCAGCAGCCTCCTAGGGAGCTCCTACAATGAGCAGTTCTTC
cdr3_aa: CASSLLGSSYNEQFF

clone_size: NA
d_call: NA
j_call: TRBJ2-5
v_call: TRBV10-2
cdr3_nt: TGCGCCAGCAGTGAGGTGGAGACCCAGTACTTC
cdr3_aa: CASSEVETQYF

clone_size: NA
d_call: TRBD2
j_call: TRBJ2-1
v_call: TRBV6-4
cdr3_nt: TGTGCCAGCAGCGCCGGACTAGGGTCCTACAATGAGCAGTTCTTC
cdr3_aa: CASSAGLGSYNEQFF